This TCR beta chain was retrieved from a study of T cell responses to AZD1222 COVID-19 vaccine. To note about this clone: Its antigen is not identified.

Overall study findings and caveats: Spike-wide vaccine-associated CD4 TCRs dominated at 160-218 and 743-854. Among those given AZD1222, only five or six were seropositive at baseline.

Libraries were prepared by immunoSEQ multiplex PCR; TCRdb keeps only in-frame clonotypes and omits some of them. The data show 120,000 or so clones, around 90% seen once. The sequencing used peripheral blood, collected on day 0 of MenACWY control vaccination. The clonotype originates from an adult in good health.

The CDR3 loop reads CASSNNRGGYYNEQFF. CDR3 nucleotide sequence: TGTGCCAGCAGCAATAACAGGGGAGGCTACTACAATGAGCAGTTCTTC. The chain links TRBV7-9 to TRBJ2-1, with D possibly TRBD1 on 7 matching bases. This CDR3 comprises 16 residues. Germline CDR1 is SEHNR and CDR2 is FQNEAQ (reference sequence). V shed 5 bases and J shed 3 bases, with 17 bases lying between them.